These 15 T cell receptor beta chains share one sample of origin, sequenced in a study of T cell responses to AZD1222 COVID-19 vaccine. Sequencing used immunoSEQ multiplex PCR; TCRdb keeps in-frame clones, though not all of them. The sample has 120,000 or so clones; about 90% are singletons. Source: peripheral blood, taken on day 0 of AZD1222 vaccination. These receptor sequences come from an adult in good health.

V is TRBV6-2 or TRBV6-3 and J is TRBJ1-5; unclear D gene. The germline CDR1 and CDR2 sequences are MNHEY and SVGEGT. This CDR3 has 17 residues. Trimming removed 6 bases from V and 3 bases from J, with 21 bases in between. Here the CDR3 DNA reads TGTGCCAGCAGCCGTAACATAGCCCCCGAAGACAATCAGCCCCAGCATTTT. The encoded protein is CASSRNIAPEDNQPQHF.

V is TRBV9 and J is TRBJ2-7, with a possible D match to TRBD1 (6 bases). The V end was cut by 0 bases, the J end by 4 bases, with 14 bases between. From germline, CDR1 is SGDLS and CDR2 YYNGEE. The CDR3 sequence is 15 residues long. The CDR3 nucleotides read TGTGCCAGCAGCGTAGGGGGGCTGGCTTGGTACGAGCAGTACTTC. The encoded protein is CASSVGGLAWYEQYF.

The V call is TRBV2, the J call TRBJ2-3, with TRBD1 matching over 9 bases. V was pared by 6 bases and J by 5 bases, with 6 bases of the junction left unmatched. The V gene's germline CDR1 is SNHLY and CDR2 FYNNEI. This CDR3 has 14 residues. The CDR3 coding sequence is TGTGCCAGCAGGGACGACAGGGGGAGAGATACGCAGTATTTT. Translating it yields CASRDDRGRDTQYF.

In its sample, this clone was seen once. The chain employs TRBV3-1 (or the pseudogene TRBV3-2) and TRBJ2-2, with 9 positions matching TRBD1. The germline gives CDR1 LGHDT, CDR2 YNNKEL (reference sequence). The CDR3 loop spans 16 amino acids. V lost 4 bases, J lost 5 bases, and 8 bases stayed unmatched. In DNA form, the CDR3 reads TGTGCCAGCAGCCCGGCCGGGACAGGGCTGACCGGGGAGCTGTTTTTT. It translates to CASSPAGTGLTGELFF.

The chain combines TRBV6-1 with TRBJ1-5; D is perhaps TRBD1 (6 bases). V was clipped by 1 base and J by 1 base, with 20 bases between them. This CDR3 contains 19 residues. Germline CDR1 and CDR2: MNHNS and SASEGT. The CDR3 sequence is CASSEGVGQRSISNQPQHF. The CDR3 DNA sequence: TGTGCCAGCAGTGAAGGAGTTGGACAGAGGTCCATAAGCAATCAGCCCCAGCATTTT.

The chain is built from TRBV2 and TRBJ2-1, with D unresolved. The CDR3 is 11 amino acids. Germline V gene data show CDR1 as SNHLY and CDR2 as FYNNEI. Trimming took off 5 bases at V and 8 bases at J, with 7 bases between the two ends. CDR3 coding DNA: TGTGCCAGCAGTCTCGTGGATGAGCAGTTCTTC. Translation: CASSLVDEQFF.

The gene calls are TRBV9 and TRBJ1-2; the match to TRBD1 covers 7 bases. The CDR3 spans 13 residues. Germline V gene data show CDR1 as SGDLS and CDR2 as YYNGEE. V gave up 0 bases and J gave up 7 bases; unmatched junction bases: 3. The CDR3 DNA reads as TGTGCCAGCAGCGTAGAGGCAGGGGGTGGCTACACCTTC. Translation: CASSVEAGGGYTF.

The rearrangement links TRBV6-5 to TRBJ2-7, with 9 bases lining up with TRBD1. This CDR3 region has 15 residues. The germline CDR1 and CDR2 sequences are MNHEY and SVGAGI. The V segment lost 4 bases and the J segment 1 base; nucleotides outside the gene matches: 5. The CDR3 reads CASSLGGTGSYEQYF. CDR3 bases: TGTGCCAGCAGTTTGGGGGGGACAGGGTCCTACGAGCAGTACTTC.

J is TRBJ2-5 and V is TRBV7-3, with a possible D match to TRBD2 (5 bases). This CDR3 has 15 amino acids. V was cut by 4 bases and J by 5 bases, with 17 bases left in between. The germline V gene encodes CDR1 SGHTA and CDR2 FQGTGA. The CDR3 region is CASSSGGGSRETQYF. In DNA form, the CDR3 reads TGTGCCAGCAGCTCGGGTGGTGGGAGTCGGGAGACCCAGTACTTC.

CDR3 coding DNA: TGTGCCAGTACTACGGGACTAGCCACAGATACGCAGTATTTT. Protein: CASTTGLATDTQYF. The rearrangement links TRBV19 to TRBJ2-3; 9 positions match TRBD2. This CDR3 has 14 residues. Germline V gives CDR1 LNHDA, CDR2 SQIVND (reference sequence). The junction had 4 bases not matched to a gene; V was cut back by 7 bases and J by 2 bases.

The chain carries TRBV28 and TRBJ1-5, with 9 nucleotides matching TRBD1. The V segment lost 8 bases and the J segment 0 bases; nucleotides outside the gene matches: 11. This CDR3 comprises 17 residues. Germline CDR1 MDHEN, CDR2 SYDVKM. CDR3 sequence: CASYSLQGAYSNQPQHF. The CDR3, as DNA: TGTGCCAGCTATTCCTTACAGGGGGCATATAGCAATCAGCCCCAGCATTTT.

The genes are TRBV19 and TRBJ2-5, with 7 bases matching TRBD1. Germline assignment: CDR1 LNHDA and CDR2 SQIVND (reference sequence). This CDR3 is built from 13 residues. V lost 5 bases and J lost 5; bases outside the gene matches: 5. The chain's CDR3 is CASSPLDRETQYF. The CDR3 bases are TGTGCCAGTAGTCCTCTGGACAGGGAGACCCAGTACTTC.

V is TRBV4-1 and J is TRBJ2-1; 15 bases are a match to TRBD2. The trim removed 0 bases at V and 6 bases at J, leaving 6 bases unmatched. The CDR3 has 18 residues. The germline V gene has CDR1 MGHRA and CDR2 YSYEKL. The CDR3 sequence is CASSQDLRTSGRANEQFF. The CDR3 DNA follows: TGCGCCAGCAGCCAAGATCTCCGGACTAGCGGGAGGGCCAATGAGCAGTTCTTC.

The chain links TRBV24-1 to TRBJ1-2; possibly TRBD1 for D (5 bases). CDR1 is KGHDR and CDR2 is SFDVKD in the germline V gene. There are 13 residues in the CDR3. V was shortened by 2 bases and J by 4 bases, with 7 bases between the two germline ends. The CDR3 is CATSDSGVYGYTF. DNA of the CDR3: TGTGCCACCAGTGATTCGGGGGTCTATGGCTACACCTTC.

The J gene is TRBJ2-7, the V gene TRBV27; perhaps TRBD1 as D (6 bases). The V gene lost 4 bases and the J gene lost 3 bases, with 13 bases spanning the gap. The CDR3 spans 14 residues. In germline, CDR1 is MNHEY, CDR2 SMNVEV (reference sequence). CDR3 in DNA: TGTGCCAGCAGTTCACCGGGACAAAACTACGAGCAGTACTTC. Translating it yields CASSSPGQNYEQYF.